This T cell receptor beta chain is drawn from a study of PD-L1 blockade in urothelial cancer. Clones were read by immunoSEQ multiplex PCR, and TCRdb kept only the in-frame ones, dropping some. This sample yields tens of thousands of clones, of which around nine tenths are seen a single time; around 15% belongs to the top ten. CDR1 SEHNR and CDR2 FQNEAQ come from the germline V gene (reference sequence). The CDR3 covers 14 residues. V lost 2 bases to trimming and J lost 6 bases, with 13 bases between them. As to time point: pretreatment peripheral blood. This TCR derives from a woman aged 60-70 years with urothelial cancer. The chain combines TRBV7-9 with TRBJ1-2; possibly TRBD1 for D (6 bases). Sequenced here: PBMCs, sampled around atezolizumab (anti-PD-L1) treatment. CDR3 bases: TGTGCCAGCAGCTTACGGTGGACAGAAGATGGCTACACCTTC. Translating gives CASSLRWTEDGYTF.